Listed below are T cell receptor beta chains from one sample, sequenced in a study of cytomegalovirus exposure and HLA in healthy donors. Sequencing used immunoSEQ multiplex PCR; TCRdb keeps in-frame clones, though not all of them. The data show roughly 150,000 clones, with roughly 80% seen just once and approximately 1.3% held by the top ten. Sequenced sample: PBMCs. The receptors were gathered from a young man in good health and CMV-seronegative. Each CDR3 is given with its conserved first and last residue. A D gene is named only where the DNA matches it firmly. Size is omitted from some rows. Given values are once, few, many or a class for expanded clones.

V	D	J	length	size	DNA	CDR3
TRBV2	TRBD2	TRBJ2-2	17	-	TGTGCCAGCAGATCGGAGCGGGGGGGCCGATACACCGGGGAGCTGTTTTTT	CASRSERGGRYTGELFF
TRBV7-6	TRBD2	TRBJ2-7	14	-	TGTGCCAGCAGCTTTGGACTAGCGGGACGGGAGCAGTACTTC	CASSFGLAGREQYF
TRBV9	TRBD1	TRBJ1-4	14	-	TGTGCCAGCAGCGCGAGGACAGGGGTTGAAAAACTGTTTTTT	CASSARTGVEKLFF
TRBV7-4	TRBD2	TRBJ2-3	21	-	TGTGCCAGCAGCTTATGGCCCGGCCGGCTAGCGGGAGGTTTCAGGACAGATACGCAGTATTTT	CASSLWPGRLAGGFRTDTQYF
TRBV4-3	TRBD1	TRBJ2-7	16	-	TGCGCCAGCAGCCAAGATTCCTCCGGACAGGGATACGAGCAGTACTTC	CASSQDSSGQGYEQYF
TRBV27	-	TRBJ2-3	15	few	TGTGCCAGCAGTTTAGCACAGGGTGGGTCAGATACGCAGTATTTT	CASSLAQGGSDTQYF
TRBV7-6	TRBD2	TRBJ2-2	19	once	TGTGCCAGCAGCTTAAATTCTCGTCTGGCGGGAGGCGGCACCGGGGAGCTGTTTTTT	CASSLNSRLAGGGTGELFF
TRBV9	-	TRBJ2-7	14	-	TGTGCCAGCAGCGTAGCCTGGGGGGCCTACGAGCAGTACTTC	CASSVAWGAYEQYF
TRBV9	-	TRBJ2-6	18	-	TGTGCCAGCAGCGTGTCAGGGGTGGGCCTGGGTGGGGCCAACGTCCTGACTTTC	CASSVSGVGLGGANVLTF
TRBV5-1	-	TRBJ2-3	14	few	TGCGCCAGCAGCTTGGGCGGGGCCACAGATACGCAGTATTTT	CASSLGGATDTQYF
TRBV10-3	TRBD1	TRBJ2-7	12	few	TGTGCCATCAGGGGGACAGGGGTCGAGCAGTACTTC	CAIRGTGVEQYF
TRBV7-9	TRBD2	TRBJ2-5	14	-	TGTGCCAGCAGCAAAAGTGCGGGGGGGGAGACCCAGTACTTC	CASSKSAGGETQYF